What follows is one T cell receptor beta chain and its context. The source of the sample is a study of blood T cell repertoires in COVID-19. Study-wide context: Material from acute and convalescent COVID-19 was sourced from the United States, Italy and Spain. The analysed material was cDNA or gDNA that came from T cells, B-cell-depleted T cells, or PBMCs.

Enrolled during active infection, Seattle patients were then followed longitudinally. The CDR3 consists of 15 residues. In germline, CDR1 is LNHDA, CDR2 SQIVND (reference sequence). The ends were cut back, 3 bases at V and 6 bases at J, with 15 bases in the middle. Original analysis: Amplification with reference gene primers provided the estimates of nucleated cell counts. Assay: immunoSEQ multiplex PCR; the TCRdb copy retains only in-frame clones and omits some. V, J and clone size reflect that table, while D and trimming were determined from the DNA. This repertoire shows about 180,000 clones, about 81% found once; its top ten account for about 11%.

This clonotype was obtained from a woman aged 80 or over with COVID-19, enrolled during active disease. Material for sequencing was peripheral blood. The chain links TRBV19 to TRBJ2-1; tentatively, D is TRBD2 (6 bases). CDR3 region: CASSIPRVGGNEQFF. CDR3 sequence (DNA): TGTGCCAGTAGTATCCCCAGGGTCGGGGGCAATGAGCAGTTCTTC.